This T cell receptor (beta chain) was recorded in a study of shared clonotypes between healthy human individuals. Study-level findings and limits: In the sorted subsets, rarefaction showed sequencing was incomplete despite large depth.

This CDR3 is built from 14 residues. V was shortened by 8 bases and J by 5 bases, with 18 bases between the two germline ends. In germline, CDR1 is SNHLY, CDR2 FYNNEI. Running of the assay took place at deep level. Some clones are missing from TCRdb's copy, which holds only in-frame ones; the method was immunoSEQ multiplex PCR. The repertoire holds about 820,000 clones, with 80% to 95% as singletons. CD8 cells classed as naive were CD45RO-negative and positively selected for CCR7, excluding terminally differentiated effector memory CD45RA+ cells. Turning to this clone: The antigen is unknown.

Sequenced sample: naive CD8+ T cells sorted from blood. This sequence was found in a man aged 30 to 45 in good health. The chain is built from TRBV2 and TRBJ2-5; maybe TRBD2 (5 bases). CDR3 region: CASYRARSGETQYF. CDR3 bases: TGTGCCAGCTATAGGGCTAGGAGCGGCGAGACCCAGTACTTC. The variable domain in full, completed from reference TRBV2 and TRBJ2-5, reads EPEVTQTPSHQVTQMGQEVILRCVPISNHLYFYWYRQILGQKVEFLVSFYNNEISEKSEIFDDQFSVERPDGSNFTLKIRSTKLEDSAMYFCASYRARSGETQYFGPGTRLLVL.